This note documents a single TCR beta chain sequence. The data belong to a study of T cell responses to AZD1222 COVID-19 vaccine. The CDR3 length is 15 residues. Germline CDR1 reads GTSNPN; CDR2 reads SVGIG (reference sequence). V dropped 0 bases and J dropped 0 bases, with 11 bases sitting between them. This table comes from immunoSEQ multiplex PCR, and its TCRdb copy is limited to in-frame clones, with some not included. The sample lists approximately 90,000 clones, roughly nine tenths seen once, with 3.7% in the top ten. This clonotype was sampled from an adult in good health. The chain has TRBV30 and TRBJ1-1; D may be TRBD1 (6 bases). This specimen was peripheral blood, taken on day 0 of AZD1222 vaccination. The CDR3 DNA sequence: TGTGCCTGGAGTGTAAGGGGGGGAATGAACACTGAAGCTTTCTTT. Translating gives CAWSVRGGMNTEAFF.